A selection of T cell receptor beta chains follows, all from one sample in a study of T cell responses to AZD1222 COVID-19 vaccine. TCRdb's table, derived via immunoSEQ multiplex PCR, lists solely in-frame clones and lacks some. The sample lists tens of thousands of clones, nearly 90% occurring once. Specimen: peripheral blood, collected 28 days after the second AZD1222 dose. The receptor source for this set is an adult who received the AZD1222 COVID-19 vaccine. CDR3s include the opening cysteine and the closing phenylalanine or tryptophan. The D gene is left open where the match is weak. A clone size is listed for some rows: how often the clone was seen (once, few, many), or a class if it is expanded.

. TRBJ1-6 TRBV30 . TGTGCCTGGAGTGTACCCTGGGGGGGGGAGTACAGGACACCCCTCCACTTT CAWSVPWGGEYRTPLHF
once TRBJ2-1 TRBV7-2 TRBD2 TGTGCCAGCAGCTTTAAGGGACTAGGGCCATACAATGAGCAGTTCTTC CASSFKGLGPYNEQFF
. TRBJ2-7 TRBV7-2 TRBD2 TGTGCCAGCAGCCCCCGGACTAGCGGGAGCTCTGCCTACGAGCAGTACTTC CASSPRTSGSSAYEQYF
. TRBJ2-3 TRBV5-1 TRBD1 TGCGCCAGCAGCCCGGGACAGTATAGCACAGATACGCAGTATTTT CASSPGQYSTDTQYF
. TRBJ1-5 TRBV19 TRBD1 TGTGCCAGTACAACGGACAGGGTAAGGGGGCAGCCCCAGCATTTT CASTTDRVRGQPQHF
. TRBJ1-3 TRBV19 . TGTGCCAGTAGTACCACAGGGATCGGCTCTGGAAACACCATATATTTT CASSTTGIGSGNTIYF
. TRBJ2-7 TRBV14 TRBD2 TGTGCCAGCAGCCACCTGACTAGCGGAGTCCACGAGCAGTACTTC CASSHLTSGVHEQYF
. TRBJ1-1 TRBV30 . TGTGCCTGGAGTGTACAGCCTGGAGCTTTCTTT CAWSVQPGAFF
. TRBJ2-6 TRBV7-3 TRBD1 TGTGCCAGCTCCCCTCCGGGACAGGGGAACGTCCTGACTTTC CASSPPGQGNVLTF
. TRBJ2-7 TRBV19 TRBD1 TGTGCCAGTAGTAGGCGAGGGACAGGCGGAAGTGGCTACGAGCAGTACTTC CASSRRGTGGSGYEQYF
few TRBJ1-2 TRBV6-5 TRBD1 TGTGCCAGCAGTTATCGGGGACAGGGAGTATATGGCTACACCTTC CASSYRGQGVYGYTF
. TRBJ2-7 TRBV6-2/TRBV6-3 TRBD1 TGTGCCAGCAGTTGGGACAGGGGGCTGGACGAGCAGTACTTC CASSWDRGLDEQYF
. TRBJ2-7 TRBV27 TRBD2 TGTGCCAGCTCTATTCGACTAGCGGGAGACGAGCAGTACTTC CASSIRLAGDEQYF
. TRBJ2-1 TRBV6-5 TRBD2 TGTGCCAGCGGGAGGACTAGTGTTGAGCAGTTCTTC CASGRTSVEQFF
. TRBJ2-3 TRBV28 . TGTGCCAGCGGACGCACAGATACGCAGTATTTT CASGRTDTQYF
. TRBJ2-2 TRBV27 TRBD1 TGTGCCAGCAGTTTAACACAGGGGAGCACCGGGGAGCTGTTTTTT CASSLTQGSTGELFF
. TRBJ2-2 TRBV25-1 . TGTGCCAGCAGTGACCCCAACTCGGGCGGGGAGCTGTTTTTT CASSDPNSGGELFF
. TRBJ2-2 TRBV7-8 . TGTGCCAGCAGCTTAGATGCGGCAGGGAACACCGGGGAGCTGTTTTTT CASSLDAAGNTGELFF
. TRBJ1-1 TRBV28 TRBD1 TGTGCCAGCAGGGGGACAGGGAACACTGAAGCTTTCTTT CASRGTGNTEAFF
. TRBJ1-5 TRBV7-8 . TGTGCCAGCAGCTTACGTGCCCTGTATCGGCAGCCCCAGCATTTT CASSLRALYRQPQHF
. TRBJ2-3 TRBV18 . TGTGCCAGCTCACCGACGGAAGGCTACACAGATACGCAGTATTTT CASSPTEGYTDTQYF
. TRBJ1-1 TRBV7-9 . TGTGCCAGCAGCTTAGCCTCAGATATTGAAGCTTTCTTT CASSLASDIEAFF
. TRBJ2-7 TRBV6-5 . TGTGCCAGCAGACCAGTGAGCTACGAGCAGTACTTC CASRPVSYEQYF
. TRBJ1-6 TRBV5-6 . TGTGCCAGCAGCCAGACCTGGGGCTCCTATAATTCACCCCTCCACTTT CASSQTWGSYNSPLHF
few TRBJ2-1 TRBV2 TRBD1 TGTGCCAGCAGCCGGGACAGTGTATATGGATTCAATGAGCAGTTCTTC CASSRDSVYGFNEQFF
few TRBJ1-6 TRBV5-5 . TGTGCCAGCAGCTTGAATAACTTACTAGGTTCACCCCTCCACTTT CASSLNNLLGSPLHF
. TRBJ1-6 TRBV11-2 . TGTGCCAGCAGCAAACGGGACCACCGAGAGAATTCACCCCTCCACTTT CASSKRDHRENSPLHF
. TRBJ1-1 TRBV5-1 TRBD1 TGCGCCAGCAAGGACAGGGCAAGCAGGGAGACTGAAGCTTTCTTT CASKDRASRETEAFF
. TRBJ2-7 TRBV21-1 . TGTGCCAGCAGGGAAAGGGGAATCTACGAGCAGTACTTC CASRERGIYEQYF
. TRBJ1-4 TRBV4-1 . TGCGCCAGCAGCCGACCAAAGGGGGCAACTAATGAAAAACTGTTTTTT CASSRPKGATNEKLFF
. TRBJ2-1 TRBV6-5 TRBD2 TGTGCCAGCAGTTACTCATCTAGCGGGAGCCCTGAGCAGTTCTTC CASSYSSSGSPEQFF
. TRBJ2-5 TRBV5-1 . TGCGCCAGCAGCTTACGGACAGAGGAAGAGACCCAGTACTTC CASSLRTEEETQYF
. TRBJ1-4 TRBV6-1 . TGTGCCAGCAGTGAAGGGCCGGGACTACAAAAACTGTTTTTT CASSEGPGLQKLFF
. TRBJ2-1 TRBV5-1 TRBD2 TGCGCCAGCACCTCGACTAGCGGGGCCTACAATGAGCAGTTCTTC CASTSTSGAYNEQFF
. TRBJ1-4 TRBV7-9 TRBD1 TGTGCCAGCAGCTTAAGCCGGGACAGTAATGAAAAACTGTTTTTT CASSLSRDSNEKLFF
. TRBJ2-7 TRBV11-2 TRBD2 TGTGCCAGCAGCTTACTAGCGGGAGCCAGAAACGAGCAGTACTTC CASSLLAGARNEQYF
. TRBJ2-3 TRBV4-1 . TGCGCCAGCAGCCAAGATGACAGGATTAGCACAGATACGCAGTATTTT CASSQDDRISTDTQYF
. TRBJ2-2 TRBV28 . TGTGCCAGTCGCCAGGGAGTGAACACCGGGGAGCTGTTTTTT CASRQGVNTGELFF
. TRBJ2-3 TRBV9 . TGTGCCAGCAGCGCCTCGTGGGGTGTAGGAGATACGCAGTATTTT CASSASWGVGDTQYF
. TRBJ1-5 TRBV6-1 . TGTGCCAGCAGTGAAGCGCTGACGGGTTATAGCAATCAGCCCCAGCATTTT CASSEALTGYSNQPQHF
. TRBJ2-7 TRBV29-1 . TGCAGCGTTGGCGGCAGGTTCTACGAGCAGTACTTC CSVGGRFYEQYF
. TRBJ1-1 TRBV23-1 TRBD1 TGCGCCAGCAGCCCTTTTACGGACAGGGGAGGAGGTGTAGACACTGAAGCTTTCTTT CASSPFTDRGGGVDTEAFF
. TRBJ2-7 TRBV4-1 TRBD2 TGCGCCAGCAGCCAGGGACTAGCGGGAGGTTACGAGCAGTACTTC CASSQGLAGGYEQYF
. TRBJ1-2 TRBV4-3 . TGCGCCAGCAGCCAAGATTCTGCTCTGTTCGACAGAAGCTACACCTTC CASSQDSALFDRSYTF
few TRBJ1-3 TRBV6-1 . TGTGCCAGCAGTGATGTGGGCCCTTTCTCTGGAAACACCATATATTTT CASSDVGPFSGNTIYF
. TRBJ1-2 TRBV12-3/TRBV12-4 . TGTGCCAGCAGTTTCGGACAGCCCTATGGCTACACCTTC CASSFGQPYGYTF
. TRBJ1-3 TRBV19 . TGTGCCAGTAGTCCTATCCCCTTTTTGGGCGGCCACTCGTCTGGAAACACCATATATTTT CASSPIPFLGGHSSGNTIYF
. TRBJ1-2 TRBV5-1 . TGCGCCAGCAGACGAGAGGGGGAAGATGGCTACACCTTC CASRREGEDGYTF
. TRBJ1-2 TRBV28 . TGTGCCAGCAGTCCCATCGGTCTAAAAGAAGGCTACACCTTC CASSPIGLKEGYTF
once TRBJ2-1 TRBV2 TRBD2 TGTGCCAGCACCCAGACACCTTCCGGGACTAGCGTAGAGCAGTTCTTC CASTQTPSGTSVEQFF
. TRBJ2-3 TRBV13 TRBD2 TGTGCCAGCAGCCTTAGCGGGTTGACGCAGTATTTT CASSLSGLTQYF
. TRBJ1-2 TRBV5-6 . TGTGCCAGCAGCTCCCCCGGGGGTTCCGGTGGCTACACCTTC CASSSPGGSGGYTF
. TRBJ2-7 TRBV5-5 . TGTGCCAGCAGGGTTGTGGGGGGGACAGGTTCCCAGTACGAGCAGTACTTC CASRVVGGTGSQYEQYF
. TRBJ1-5 TRBV10-3 TRBD1 TGTGCCACCGGGGGAGGACAGGGGCGTAGTGCTCAGCCCCAGCATTTT CATGGGQGRSAQPQHF